This is a list of T cell receptor beta chains from one sample in a study of vaccination effects on CD4 cells after COVID-19. Profiled with immunoSEQ multiplex PCR; TCRdb holds only in-frame clones, not every one. The sample holds under 40,000 clones; 70% to 85% are singletons and the top ten take roughly 2%. Their antigens are not known. The material sequenced was CD4+ T cells from PBMCs cultured with HCoV-NL63 spike peptides, taken after COVID-19 vaccination. These receptors came from a human donor who received a COVID-19 vaccine. Some clones in this sample may be carry-over from other donors' samples. Both conserved end residues are part of each CDR3. The order of the fields is D gene, J gene, clone size, V gene, CDR3 protein. A D gene is named only where the DNA matches it firmly. The size entry is marked missing in some rows and otherwise reads once, few, many or a size class.

-	TRBJ1-1	-	TRBV29-1	CSVVDVGNEAFF
-	TRBJ2-2	-	TRBV5-1	CASSLVPGLRNTGELFF
-	TRBJ2-3	-	TRBV19	CATRGGASLLSADTQYF
-	TRBJ1-5	-	TRBV7-2	CASSLGREPQHF
-	TRBJ1-5	-	TRBV3-1/TRBV3-2	CASSQDMASQGPQHF
-	TRBJ1-6	-	TRBV3-1/TRBV3-2	CASSQVPPPGNSPLHF
-	TRBJ1-2	few	TRBV18	CASSPTQDSGGYTF
-	TRBJ1-2	-	TRBV5-1	CASSLVPGDYGYTF
-	TRBJ2-7	once	TRBV29-1	CSVIGGYEQYF
TRBD1	TRBJ2-5	-	TRBV11-3	CASSSGQQETQYF
-	TRBJ1-1	-	TRBV10-1	CASSESGYEAFF
TRBD2	TRBJ2-3	-	TRBV7-2	CASSLRGGPVDTQYF
-	TRBJ1-5	few	TRBV10-3	CATKGSGLSNQPQHF
-	TRBJ1-6	-	TRBV27	CASSFKGFYSPLHF
-	TRBJ2-1	-	TRBV5-1	CASSLATGNNEQFF
TRBD2	TRBJ2-3	-	TRBV18	CASSKMTSSRTDTQYF
-	TRBJ2-6	-	TRBV11-3	CASSLGSGSANVLTF
-	TRBJ1-1	few	TRBV27	CASSFKGANTEAFF
TRBD2	TRBJ2-1	-	TRBV7-9	CASSLSGGEQFF
-	TRBJ1-5	few	TRBV3-1/TRBV3-2	CASSHTGFNQPQHF
-	TRBJ1-3	few	TRBV7-9	CASSWWPQTAISGNTIYF
TRBD1	TRBJ1-1	once	TRBV10-1	CASSKGQAMNTEAFF
-	TRBJ1-4	once	TRBV9	CASSAPEGDEKLFF
-	TRBJ2-6	-	TRBV19	CASSILSGANVLTF
-	TRBJ2-3	-	TRBV12-3/TRBV12-4	CASAYTDTQYF
-	TRBJ2-6	-	TRBV21-1	CASSKDGRGANVLTF
TRBD1	TRBJ1-5	once	TRBV15	CATSRGGQNQPQHF
-	TRBJ2-3	-	TRBV5-1	CASTPGHSTDTQYF
-	TRBJ1-2	-	TRBV20-1	CSVVGGYTF
TRBD1	TRBJ1-2	-	TRBV2	CASTPSRDRGGGGYTF
-	TRBJ1-3	-	TRBV5-1	CASRQIPSGNTIYF
-	TRBJ1-1	-	TRBV5-8	CASRLARGTEAFF
-	TRBJ2-5	-	TRBV7-3	CASSLRARGETQYF
TRBD2	TRBJ2-1	once	TRBV3-1/TRBV3-2	CASSLSGGATYNEQFF
-	TRBJ1-3	-	TRBV5-4	CASSQHLRGARGNTIYF
TRBD1	TRBJ1-4	once	TRBV15	CATSRDRAGEKLFF
TRBD1	TRBJ1-4	few	TRBV6-1	CASSGGQYPTNEKLFF